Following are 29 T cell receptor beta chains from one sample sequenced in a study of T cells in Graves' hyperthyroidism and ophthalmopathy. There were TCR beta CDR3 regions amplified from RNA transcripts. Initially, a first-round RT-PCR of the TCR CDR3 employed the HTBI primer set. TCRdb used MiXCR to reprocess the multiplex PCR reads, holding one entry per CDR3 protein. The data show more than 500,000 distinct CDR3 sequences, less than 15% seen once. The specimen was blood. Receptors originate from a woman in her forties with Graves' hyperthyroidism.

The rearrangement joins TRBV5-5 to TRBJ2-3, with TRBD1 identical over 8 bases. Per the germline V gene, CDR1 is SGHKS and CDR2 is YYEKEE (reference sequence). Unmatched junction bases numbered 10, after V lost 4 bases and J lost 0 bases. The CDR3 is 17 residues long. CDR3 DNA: TGTGCCAGCAGCACTCGCCTCGACAGGGGAAGCACAGATACGCAGTATTTT. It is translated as CASSTRLDRGSTDTQYF.

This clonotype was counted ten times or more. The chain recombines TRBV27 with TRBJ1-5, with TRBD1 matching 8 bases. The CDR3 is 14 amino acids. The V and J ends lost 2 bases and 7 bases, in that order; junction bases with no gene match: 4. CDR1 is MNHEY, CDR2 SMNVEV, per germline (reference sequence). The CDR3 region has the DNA TGTGCCAGCAGTTTAAGACAGGGGTACCAGCCCCAGCATTTT. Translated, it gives CASSLRQGYQPQHF.

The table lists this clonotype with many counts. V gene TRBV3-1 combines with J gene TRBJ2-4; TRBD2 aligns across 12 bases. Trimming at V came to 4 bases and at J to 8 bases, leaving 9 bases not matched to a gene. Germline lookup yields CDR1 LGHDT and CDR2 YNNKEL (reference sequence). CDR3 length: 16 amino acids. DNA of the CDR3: TGTGCCAGCAGCCCCACCGGGACTAGCGGGCTTGACATTCAGTACTTC. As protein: CASSPTGTSGLDIQYF.

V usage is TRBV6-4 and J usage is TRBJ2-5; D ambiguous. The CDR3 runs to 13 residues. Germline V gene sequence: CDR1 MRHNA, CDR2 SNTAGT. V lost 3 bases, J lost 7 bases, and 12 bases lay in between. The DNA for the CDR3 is TGTGCCAGCAGTGAAAGAGTTGATGGGACCCAGTACTTC. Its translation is CASSERVDGTQYF.

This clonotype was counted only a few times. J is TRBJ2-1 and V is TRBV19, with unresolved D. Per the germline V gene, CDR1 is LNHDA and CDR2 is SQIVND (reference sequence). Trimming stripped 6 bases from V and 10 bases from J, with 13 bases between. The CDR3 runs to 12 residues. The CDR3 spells CASSPSLREQFF. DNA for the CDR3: TGTGCCAGTAGCCCCTCCCTCAGGGAGCAGTTCTTC.

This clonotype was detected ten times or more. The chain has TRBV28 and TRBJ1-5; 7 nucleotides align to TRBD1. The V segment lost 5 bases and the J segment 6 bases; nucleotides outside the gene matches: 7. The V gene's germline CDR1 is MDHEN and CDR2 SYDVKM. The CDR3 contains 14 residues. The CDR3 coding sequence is TGTGCCAGCAGTCCAGAAAGGGGGCTTCAGCCCCAGCATTTT. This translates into CASSPERGLQPQHF.

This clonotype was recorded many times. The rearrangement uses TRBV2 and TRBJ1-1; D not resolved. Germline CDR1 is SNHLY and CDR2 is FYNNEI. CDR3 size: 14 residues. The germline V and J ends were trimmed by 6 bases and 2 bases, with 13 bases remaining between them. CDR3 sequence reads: CASSKLSPNTEAFF. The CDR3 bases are TGTGCCAGCAGCAAGTTATCACCTAACACTGAAGCTTTCTTT.

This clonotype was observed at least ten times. CDR3 region: CASSPTGTTSPAFF. CDR3 nucleotide sequence: TGTGCCAGCAGCCCCACTGGGACAACGTCTCCAGCTTTCTTT. The V call is TRBV11-2, the J call TRBJ1-1; D possibly corresponds to TRBD1 (6 bases). The length of the CDR3 is 14 residues. V was clipped by 5 bases and J by 10 bases, with 20 bases between them. Germline V gene sequence: CDR1 SGHAT, CDR2 FQNNGV. The variable domain in full, with the rest retrieved from reference TRBV11-2 and TRBJ1-1, is EAGVAQSPRYKIIEKRQSVAFWCNPISGHATLYWYQQILGQGPKLLIQFQNNGVVDDSQLPKDRFSAERLKGVDSTLKIQPAKLEDSAVYLCASSPTGTTSPAFFGQGTRLTVV.

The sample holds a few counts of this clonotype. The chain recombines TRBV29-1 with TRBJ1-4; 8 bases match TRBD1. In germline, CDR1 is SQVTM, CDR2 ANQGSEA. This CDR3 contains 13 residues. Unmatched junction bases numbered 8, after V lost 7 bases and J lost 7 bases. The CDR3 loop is CSATRQGSEKLFF. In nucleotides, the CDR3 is TGCAGCGCCACCCGACAGGGGAGTGAAAAACTGTTTTTT.

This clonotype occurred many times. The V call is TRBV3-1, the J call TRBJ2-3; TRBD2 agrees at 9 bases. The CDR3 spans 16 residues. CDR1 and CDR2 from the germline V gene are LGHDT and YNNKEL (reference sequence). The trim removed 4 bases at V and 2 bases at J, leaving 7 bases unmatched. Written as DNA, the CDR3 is TGTGCCAGCAGCCCCCGGACTAGCGAGTACACAGATACGCAGTATTTT. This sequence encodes CASSPRTSEYTDTQYF.

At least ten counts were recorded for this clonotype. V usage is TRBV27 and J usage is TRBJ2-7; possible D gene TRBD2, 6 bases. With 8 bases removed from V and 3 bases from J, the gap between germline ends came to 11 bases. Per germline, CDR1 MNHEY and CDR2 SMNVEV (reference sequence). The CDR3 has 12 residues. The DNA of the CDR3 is TGTGCCAGCTGGGACTGGGTCTACGAGCAGTACTTC. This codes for CASWDWVYEQYF.

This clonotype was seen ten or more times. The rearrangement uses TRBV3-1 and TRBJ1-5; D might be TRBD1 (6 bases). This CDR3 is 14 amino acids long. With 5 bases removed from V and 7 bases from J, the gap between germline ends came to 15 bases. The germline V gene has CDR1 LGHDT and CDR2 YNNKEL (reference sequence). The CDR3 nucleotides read TGTGCCAGCAGCTCACAACAGGGCCGGCAGCCCCAGCATTTT. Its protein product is CASSSQQGRQPQHF. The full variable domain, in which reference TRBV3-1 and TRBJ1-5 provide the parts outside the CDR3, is DTAVSQTPKYLVTQMGNDKSIKCEQNLGHDTMYWYKQDSKKFLKIMFSYNNKELIINETVPNRFSPKSPDKAHLNLHINSLELGDSAVYFCASSSQQGRQPQHFGDGTRLSIL.

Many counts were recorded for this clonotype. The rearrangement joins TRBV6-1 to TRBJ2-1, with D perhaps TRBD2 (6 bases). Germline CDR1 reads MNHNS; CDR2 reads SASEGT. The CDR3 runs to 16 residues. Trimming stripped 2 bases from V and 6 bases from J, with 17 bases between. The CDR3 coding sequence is TGTGCCAGCAGTGAAATCCGAGCGGGCGGGCTCAATGAGCAGTTCTTC. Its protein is CASSEIRAGGLNEQFF.

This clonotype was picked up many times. This CDR3 is CASGKRESFHEQYF. CDR3 sequence (DNA): TGTGCCAGCGGTAAGCGGGAGAGTTTTCACGAGCAGTACTTC. The V and J genes are TRBV12-3 or TRBV12-4 and TRBJ2-7; 8 bases map to TRBD2. V gave up 8 bases and J gave up 5 bases; unmatched junction bases: 11. The CDR3 spans 14 residues.

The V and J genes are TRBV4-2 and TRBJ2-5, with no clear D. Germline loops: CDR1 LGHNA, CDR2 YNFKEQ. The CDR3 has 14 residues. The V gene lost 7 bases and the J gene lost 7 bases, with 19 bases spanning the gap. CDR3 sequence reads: CASTLPSFEVTQYF. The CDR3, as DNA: TGTGCCAGCACCCTACCGAGCTTCGAGGTGACCCAGTACTTC.

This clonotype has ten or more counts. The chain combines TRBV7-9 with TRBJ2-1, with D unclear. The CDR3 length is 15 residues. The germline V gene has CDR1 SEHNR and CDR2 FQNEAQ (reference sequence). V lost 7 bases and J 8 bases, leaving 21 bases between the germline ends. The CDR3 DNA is TGTGCCAGCACCCCAATCACTACCCCTGCGGATGAGCAGTTCTTC. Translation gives CASTPITTPADEQFF.

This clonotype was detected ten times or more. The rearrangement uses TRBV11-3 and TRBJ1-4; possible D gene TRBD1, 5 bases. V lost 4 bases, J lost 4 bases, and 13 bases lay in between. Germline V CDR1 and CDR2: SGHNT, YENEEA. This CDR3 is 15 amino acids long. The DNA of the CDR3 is TGTGCCAGCAGCTCCGGGACGGGGAATAATGAAAAACTGTTTTTT. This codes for CASSSGTGNNEKLFF. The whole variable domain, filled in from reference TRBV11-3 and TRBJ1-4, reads EAGVVQSPRYKIIEKKQPVAFWCNPISGHNTLYWYLQNLGQGPELLIRYENEEAVDDSQLPKDRFSAERLKGVDSTLKIQPAELGDSAVYLCASSSGTGNNEKLFFGSGTQLSVL.

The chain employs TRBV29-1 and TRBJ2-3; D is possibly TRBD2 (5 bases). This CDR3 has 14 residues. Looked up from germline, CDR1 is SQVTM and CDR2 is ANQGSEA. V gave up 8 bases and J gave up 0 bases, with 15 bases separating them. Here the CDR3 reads CSSLSSKSTDTQYF. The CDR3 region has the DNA TGCAGCTCCCTCTCTAGCAAGAGCACAGATACGCAGTATTTT.

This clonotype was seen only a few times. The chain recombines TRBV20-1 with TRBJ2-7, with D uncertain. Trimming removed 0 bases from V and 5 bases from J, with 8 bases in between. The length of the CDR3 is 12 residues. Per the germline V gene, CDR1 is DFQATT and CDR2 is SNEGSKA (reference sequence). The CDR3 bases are TGCAGTGCTAGAGACGGACCGGACGAGCAGTACTTC. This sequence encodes CSARDGPDEQYF.

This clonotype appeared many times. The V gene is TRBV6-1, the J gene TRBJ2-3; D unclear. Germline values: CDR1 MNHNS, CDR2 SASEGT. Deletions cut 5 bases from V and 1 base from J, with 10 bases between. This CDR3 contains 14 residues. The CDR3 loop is CASSYFVGTDTQYF. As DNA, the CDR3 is TGTGCCAGCAGTTATTTCGTGGGCACAGATACGCAGTATTTT.

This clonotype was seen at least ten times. Here the CDR3 reads CASSAPQITEAFF. The CDR3 DNA sequence: TGTGCCAGCAGTGCTCCACAGATCACTGAAGCTTTCTTT. The J gene is TRBJ1-1, the V gene TRBV28; D not certain. CDR1 is MDHEN and CDR2 is SYDVKM in the germline V gene. V was shortened by 5 bases and J by 4 bases, with 11 bases between the two germline ends. This CDR3 region has 13 residues.

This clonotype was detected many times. The CDR3 loop reads CASSSLAAGELFF. CDR3 nucleotide sequence: TGTGCCAGCAGTTCACTAGCGGCCGGGGAGCTGTTTTTT. The J gene is TRBJ2-2, the V gene TRBV12-3 or TRBV12-4, with 8 nucleotides matching TRBD2. Trimming removed 4 bases from V and 6 bases from J; junction bases left unmatched: 1. The CDR3 length is 13 residues.

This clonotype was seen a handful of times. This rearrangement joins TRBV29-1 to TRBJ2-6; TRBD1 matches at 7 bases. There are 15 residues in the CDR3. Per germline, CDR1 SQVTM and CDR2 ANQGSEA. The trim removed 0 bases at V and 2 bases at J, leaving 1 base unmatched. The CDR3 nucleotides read TGCAGCGTTGAAGACAGGGGGACTGGGGCCAACGTCCTGACTTTC. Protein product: CSVEDRGTGANVLTF.

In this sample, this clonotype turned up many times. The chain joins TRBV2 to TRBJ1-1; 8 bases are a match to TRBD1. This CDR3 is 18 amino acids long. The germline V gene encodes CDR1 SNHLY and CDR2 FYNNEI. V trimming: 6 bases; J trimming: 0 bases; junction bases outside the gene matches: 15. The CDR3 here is CASSGQTGATGLNTEAFF. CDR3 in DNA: TGTGCCAGCAGCGGCCAGACAGGGGCCACGGGATTGAACACTGAAGCTTTCTTT.

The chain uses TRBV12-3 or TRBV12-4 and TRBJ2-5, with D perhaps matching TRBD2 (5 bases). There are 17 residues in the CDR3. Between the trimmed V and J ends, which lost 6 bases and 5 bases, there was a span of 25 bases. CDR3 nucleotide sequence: TGTGCCAGCAGCTTGAGGGCCCCCACATCTCGACGGGAGACCCAGTACTTC. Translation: CASSLRAPTSRRETQYF.

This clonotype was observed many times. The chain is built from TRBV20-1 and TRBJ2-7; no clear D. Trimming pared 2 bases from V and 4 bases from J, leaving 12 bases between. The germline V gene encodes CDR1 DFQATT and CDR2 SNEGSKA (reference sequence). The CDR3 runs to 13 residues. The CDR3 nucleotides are TGCAGTGCTAGATATGGCGGCCTTTACGAGCAGTACTTC. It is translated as CSARYGGLYEQYF.

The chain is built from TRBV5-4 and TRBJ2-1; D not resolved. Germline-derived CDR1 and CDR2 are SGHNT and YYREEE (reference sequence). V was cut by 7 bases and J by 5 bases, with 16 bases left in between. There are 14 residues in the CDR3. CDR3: CASALRTTNNEQFF. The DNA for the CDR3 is TGTGCCAGCGCCTTAAGGACCACGAACAATGAGCAGTTCTTC.

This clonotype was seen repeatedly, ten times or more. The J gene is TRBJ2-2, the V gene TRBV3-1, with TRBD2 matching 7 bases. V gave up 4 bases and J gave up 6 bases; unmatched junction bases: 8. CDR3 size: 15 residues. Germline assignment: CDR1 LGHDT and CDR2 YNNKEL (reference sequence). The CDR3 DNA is TGTGCCAGCAGCCTTGGACTAGAGGTGGCCGGGGAGCTGTTTTTT. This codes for CASSLGLEVAGELFF.

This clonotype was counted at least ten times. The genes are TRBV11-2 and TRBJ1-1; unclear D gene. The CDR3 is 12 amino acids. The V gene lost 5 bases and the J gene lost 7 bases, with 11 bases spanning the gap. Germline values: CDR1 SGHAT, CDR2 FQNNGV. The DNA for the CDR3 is TGTGCCAGCAGCCCGACCCTATTTGAAGCTTTCTTT. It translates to CASSPTLFEAFF.